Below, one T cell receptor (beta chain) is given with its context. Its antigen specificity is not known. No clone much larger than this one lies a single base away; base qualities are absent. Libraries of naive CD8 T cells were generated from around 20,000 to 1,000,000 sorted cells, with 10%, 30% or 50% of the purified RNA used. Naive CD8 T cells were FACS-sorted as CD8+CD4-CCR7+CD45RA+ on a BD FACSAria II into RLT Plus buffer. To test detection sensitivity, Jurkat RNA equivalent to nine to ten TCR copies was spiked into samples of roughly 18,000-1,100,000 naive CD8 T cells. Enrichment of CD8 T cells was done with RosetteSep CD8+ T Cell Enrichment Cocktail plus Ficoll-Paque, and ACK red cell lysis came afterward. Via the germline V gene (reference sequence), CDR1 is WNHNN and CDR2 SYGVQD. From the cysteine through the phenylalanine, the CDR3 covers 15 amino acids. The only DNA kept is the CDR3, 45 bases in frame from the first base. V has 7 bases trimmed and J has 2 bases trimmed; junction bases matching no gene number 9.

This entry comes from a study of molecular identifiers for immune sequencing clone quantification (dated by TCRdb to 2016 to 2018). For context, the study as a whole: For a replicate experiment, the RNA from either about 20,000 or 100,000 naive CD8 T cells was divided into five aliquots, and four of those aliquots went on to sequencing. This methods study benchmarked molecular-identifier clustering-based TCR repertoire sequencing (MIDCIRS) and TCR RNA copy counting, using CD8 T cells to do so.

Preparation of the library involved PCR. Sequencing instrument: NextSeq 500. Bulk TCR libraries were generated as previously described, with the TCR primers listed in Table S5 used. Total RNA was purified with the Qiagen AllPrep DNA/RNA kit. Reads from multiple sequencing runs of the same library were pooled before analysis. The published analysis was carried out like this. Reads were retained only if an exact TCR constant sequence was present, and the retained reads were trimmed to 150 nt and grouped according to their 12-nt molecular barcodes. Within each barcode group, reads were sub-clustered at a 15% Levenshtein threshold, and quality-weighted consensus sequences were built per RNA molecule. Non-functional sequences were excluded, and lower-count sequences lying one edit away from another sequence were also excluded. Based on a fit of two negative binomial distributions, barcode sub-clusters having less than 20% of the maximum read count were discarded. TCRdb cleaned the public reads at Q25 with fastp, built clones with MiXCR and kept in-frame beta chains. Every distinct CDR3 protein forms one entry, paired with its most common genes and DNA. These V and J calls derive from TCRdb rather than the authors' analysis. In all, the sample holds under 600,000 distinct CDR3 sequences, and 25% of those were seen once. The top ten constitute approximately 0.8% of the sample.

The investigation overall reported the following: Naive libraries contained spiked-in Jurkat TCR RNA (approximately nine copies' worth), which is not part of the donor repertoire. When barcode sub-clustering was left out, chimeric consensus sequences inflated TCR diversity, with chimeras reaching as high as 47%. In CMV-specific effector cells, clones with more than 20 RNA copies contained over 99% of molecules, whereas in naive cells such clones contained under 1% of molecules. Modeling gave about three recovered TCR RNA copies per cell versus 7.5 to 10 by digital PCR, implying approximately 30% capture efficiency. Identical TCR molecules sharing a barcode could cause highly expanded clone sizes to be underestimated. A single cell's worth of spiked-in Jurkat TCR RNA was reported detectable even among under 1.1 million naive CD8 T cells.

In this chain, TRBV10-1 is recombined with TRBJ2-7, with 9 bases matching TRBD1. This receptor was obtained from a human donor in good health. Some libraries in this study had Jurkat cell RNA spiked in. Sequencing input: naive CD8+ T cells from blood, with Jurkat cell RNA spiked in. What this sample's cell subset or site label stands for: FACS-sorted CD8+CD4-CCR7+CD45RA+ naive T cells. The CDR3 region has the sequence CASNPGQGLTYEQYF. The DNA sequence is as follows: TGCGCCAGCAACCCCGGACAGGGGCTCACCTACGAGCAGTACTTC.